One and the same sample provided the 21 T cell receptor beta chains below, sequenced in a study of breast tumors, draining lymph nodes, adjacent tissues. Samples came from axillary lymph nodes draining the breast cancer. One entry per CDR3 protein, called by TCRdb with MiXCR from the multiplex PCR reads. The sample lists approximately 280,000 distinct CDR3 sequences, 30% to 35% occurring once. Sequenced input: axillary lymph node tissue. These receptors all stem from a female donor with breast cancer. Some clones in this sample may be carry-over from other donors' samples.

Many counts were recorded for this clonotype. CDR3 in DNA: TGTGCCAGCAGGGCCGGGACGCAAGAGACCCAGTACTTC. Its translation: CASRAGTQETQYF. The chain carries TRBV12-3 or TRBV12-4 and TRBJ2-5; D might be TRBD1 or TRBD2, each matching 5 bases. The germline V and J ends were trimmed by 6 bases and 2 bases, with 10 bases remaining between them. CDR3 size: 13 residues.

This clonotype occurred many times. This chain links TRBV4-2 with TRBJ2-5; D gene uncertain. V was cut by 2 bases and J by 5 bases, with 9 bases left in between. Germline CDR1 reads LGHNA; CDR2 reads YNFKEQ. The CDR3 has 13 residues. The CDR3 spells CASSQIGWETQYF. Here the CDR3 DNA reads TGTGCCAGCAGCCAAATAGGTTGGGAGACCCAGTACTTC.

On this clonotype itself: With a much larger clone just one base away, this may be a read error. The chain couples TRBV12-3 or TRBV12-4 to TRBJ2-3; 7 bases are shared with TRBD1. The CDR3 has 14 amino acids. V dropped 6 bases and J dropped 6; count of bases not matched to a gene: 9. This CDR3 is CASRDIGQADTQYF. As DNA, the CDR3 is TGTGCCAGCAGAGATATTGGACAGGCGGATACGCAGTATTTT.

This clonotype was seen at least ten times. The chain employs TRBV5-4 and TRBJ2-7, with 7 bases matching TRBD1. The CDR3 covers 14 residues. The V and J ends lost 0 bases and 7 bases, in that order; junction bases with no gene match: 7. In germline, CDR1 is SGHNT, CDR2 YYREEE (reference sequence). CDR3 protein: CASSLGQGVGEQYF. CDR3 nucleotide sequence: TGTGCCAGCAGCTTGGGGCAGGGGGTTGGGGAGCAGTACTTC.

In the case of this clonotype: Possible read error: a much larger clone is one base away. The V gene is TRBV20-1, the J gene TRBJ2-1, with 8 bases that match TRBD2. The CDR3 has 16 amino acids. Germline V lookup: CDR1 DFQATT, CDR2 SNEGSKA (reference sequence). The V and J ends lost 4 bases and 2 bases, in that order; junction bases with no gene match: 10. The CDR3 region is CSANRLGTRAYNEQFF. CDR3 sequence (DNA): TGCAGTGCTAACCGCCTCGGGACTAGAGCCTACAATGAGCAGTTCTTC.

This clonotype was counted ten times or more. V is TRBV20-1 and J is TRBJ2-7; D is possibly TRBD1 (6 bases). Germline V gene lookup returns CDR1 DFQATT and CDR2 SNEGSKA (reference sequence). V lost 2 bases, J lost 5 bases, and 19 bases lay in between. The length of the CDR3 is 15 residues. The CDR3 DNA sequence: TGCAGTGCTAGAAACTGGGCCTCGGACAGTAACGAGCAGTACTTC. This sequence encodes CSARNWASDSNEQYF.

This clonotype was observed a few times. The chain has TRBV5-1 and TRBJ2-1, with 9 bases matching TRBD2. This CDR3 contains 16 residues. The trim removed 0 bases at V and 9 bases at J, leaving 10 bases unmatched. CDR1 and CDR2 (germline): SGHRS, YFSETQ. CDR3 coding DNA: TGCGCCAGCAGCTTGGAGGGGTCTAGCGGGGTCGGTGAGCAGTTCTTC. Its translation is CASSLEGSSGVGEQFF.

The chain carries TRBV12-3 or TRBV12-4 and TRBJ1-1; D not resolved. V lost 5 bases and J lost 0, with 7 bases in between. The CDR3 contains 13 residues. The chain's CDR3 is CASSTSMNTEAFF. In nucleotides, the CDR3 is TGTGCCAGCAGTACCAGTATGAACACTGAAGCTTTCTTT.

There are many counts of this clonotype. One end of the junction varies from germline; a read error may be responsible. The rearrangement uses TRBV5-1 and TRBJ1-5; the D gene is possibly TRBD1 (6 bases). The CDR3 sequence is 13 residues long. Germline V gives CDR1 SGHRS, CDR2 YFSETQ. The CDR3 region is CASSLQGNQPQHF. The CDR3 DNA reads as TGTGCCAGTAGTCTACAGGGAAATCAGCCCCAGCATTTT.

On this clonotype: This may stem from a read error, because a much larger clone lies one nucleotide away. For the CDR3, the DNA is TGCGCCAGCAGCCGAGATAGGAGGACTAGCAATGAGCAGTTCTTC. This sequence encodes CASSRDRRTSNEQFF. The chain recombines TRBV4-1 with TRBJ2-1, with 7 bases aligning to TRBD2. This CDR3 has 15 residues. CDR1 MGHRA and CDR2 YSYEKL come from the germline V gene. Trimming removed 4 bases from V and 6 bases from J; junction bases left unmatched: 9.

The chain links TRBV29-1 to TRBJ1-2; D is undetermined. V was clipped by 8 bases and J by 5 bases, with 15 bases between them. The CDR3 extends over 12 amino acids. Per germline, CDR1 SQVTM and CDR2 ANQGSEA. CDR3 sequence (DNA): TGCAGCTATGAGGGAAGGAGGTATGGCTACACCTTC. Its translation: CSYEGRRYGYTF.

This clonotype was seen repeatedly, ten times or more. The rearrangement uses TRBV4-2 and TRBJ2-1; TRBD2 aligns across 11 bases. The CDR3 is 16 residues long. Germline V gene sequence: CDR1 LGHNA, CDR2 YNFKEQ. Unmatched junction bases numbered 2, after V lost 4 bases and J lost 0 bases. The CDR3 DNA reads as TGTGCCAGCAGCCCAGGACTAGCGGGCTCCTACAATGAGCAGTTCTTC. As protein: CASSPGLAGSYNEQFF.

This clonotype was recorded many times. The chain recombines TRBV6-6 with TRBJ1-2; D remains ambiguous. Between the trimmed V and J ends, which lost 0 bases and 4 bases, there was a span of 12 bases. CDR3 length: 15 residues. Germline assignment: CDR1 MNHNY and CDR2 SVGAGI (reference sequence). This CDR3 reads CASSYSPWGAYGYTF. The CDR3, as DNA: TGTGCCAGCAGTTACTCTCCCTGGGGAGCCTATGGCTACACCTTC.

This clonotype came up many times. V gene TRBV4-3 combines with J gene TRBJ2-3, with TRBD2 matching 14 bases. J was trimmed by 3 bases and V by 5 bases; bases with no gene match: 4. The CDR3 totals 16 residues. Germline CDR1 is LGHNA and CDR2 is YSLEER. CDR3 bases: TGCGCCAGCAGCAAGGGACTAGCGGGAGTAACAGATACGCAGTATTTT. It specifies CASSKGLAGVTDTQYF.

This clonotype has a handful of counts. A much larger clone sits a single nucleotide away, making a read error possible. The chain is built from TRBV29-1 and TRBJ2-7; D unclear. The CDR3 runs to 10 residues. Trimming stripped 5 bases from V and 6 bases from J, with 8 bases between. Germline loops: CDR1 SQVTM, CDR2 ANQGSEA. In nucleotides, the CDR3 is TGCAGCGTTTCGGAGTCCGAGCAGTACTTC. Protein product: CSVSESEQYF.

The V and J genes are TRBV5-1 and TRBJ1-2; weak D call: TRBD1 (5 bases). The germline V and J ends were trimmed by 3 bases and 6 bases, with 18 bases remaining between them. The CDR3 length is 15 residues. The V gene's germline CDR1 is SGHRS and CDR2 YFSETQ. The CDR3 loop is CASSYEGLLDNGYTF. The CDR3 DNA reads TGCGCCAGCAGCTATGAGGGACTGCTAGACAATGGCTACACCTTC.

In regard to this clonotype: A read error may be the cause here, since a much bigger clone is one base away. CDR3 nucleotide sequence: TGTGCCTTTGGGACAGGGGAGGATCAGCTCCAGCATTTT. Its translation is CAFGTGEDQLQHF. The chain has TRBV30 and TRBJ1-5; 10 bases match TRBD1. Germline-derived CDR1 and CDR2 are GTSNPN and SVGIG (reference sequence). CDR3 length: 13 amino acids.

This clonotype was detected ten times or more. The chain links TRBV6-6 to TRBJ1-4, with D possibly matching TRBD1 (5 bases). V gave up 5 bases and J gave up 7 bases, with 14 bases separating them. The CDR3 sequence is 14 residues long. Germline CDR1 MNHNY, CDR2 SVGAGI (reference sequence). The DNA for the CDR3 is TGTGCCAGCAGTAAAGGCGGAGGGGTTGAAAAACTGTTTTTT. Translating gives CASSKGGGVEKLFF.

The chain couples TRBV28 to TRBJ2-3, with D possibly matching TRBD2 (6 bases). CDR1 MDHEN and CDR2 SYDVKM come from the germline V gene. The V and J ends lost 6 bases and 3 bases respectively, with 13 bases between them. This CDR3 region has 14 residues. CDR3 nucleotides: TGTGCCAGCAGCCCCGGGAGTGGTACAGATACGCAGTATTTT. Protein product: CASSPGSGTDTQYF. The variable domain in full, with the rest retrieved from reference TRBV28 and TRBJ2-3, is DVKVTQSSRYLVKRTGEKVFLECVQDMDHENMFWYRQDPGLGLRLIYFSYDVKMKEKGDIPEGYSVSREKKERFSLILESASTNQTSMYLCASSPGSGTDTQYFGPGTRLTVL.

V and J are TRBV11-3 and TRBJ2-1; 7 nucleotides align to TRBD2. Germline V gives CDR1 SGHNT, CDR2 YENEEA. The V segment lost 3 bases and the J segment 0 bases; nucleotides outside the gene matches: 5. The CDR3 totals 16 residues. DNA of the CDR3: TGTGCCAGCAGCTTGCGAGCGGGAACCTCCTACAATGAGCAGTTCTTC. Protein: CASSLRAGTSYNEQFF.

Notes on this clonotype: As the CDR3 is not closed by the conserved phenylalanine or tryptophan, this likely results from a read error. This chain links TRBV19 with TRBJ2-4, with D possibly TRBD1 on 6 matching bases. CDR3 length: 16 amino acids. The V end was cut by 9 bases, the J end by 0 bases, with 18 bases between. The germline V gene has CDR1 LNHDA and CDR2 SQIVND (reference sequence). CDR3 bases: TGTGCCAGGGTTCAGGGGTGGGACATAGCCAAAAACATTCAGTACTCC. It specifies CARVQGWDIAKNIQYS.